The clone carrying this TCR beta chain was counted at least ten times. Its antigen is currently unknown. This record belongs to a study of CD8 T cells in ankylosing spondylitis. The study, taken as a whole, reports: A motif in TCR beta, a set of 8 or 9 highly homologous variants, appeared characteristic of ankylosing spondylitis blood. CD8+ by phenotype, disease-linked clones were relatively rare in peripheral blood. In ankylosing spondylitis patients, matched synovial fluid reportedly showed significant enrichment of disease-linked clones.

TCRdb used MiXCR to reprocess the 5' RACE reads, holding one entry per CDR3 protein. The sample has approximately 210,000 distinct CDR3 sequences, about 13% seen once. This receptor was obtained from a male donor with ankylosing spondylitis or in good health (not recorded which). Specimen: blood, either unsorted or a sorted T cell fraction (not recorded which).

This chain's CDR3 is CASSQGDSQETQYF. DNA for the CDR3: TGTGCCAGCAGCCAAGGGGACAGCCAAGAGACCCAGTACTTC. V and J are TRBV14 and TRBJ2-5; TRBD1 aligns across 7 bases. CDR3 length: 14 residues. Losses at the gene ends were 1 base for V and 1 base for J; bases not matched to a gene: 0. The germline gives CDR1 SGHDN, CDR2 FVKESK.